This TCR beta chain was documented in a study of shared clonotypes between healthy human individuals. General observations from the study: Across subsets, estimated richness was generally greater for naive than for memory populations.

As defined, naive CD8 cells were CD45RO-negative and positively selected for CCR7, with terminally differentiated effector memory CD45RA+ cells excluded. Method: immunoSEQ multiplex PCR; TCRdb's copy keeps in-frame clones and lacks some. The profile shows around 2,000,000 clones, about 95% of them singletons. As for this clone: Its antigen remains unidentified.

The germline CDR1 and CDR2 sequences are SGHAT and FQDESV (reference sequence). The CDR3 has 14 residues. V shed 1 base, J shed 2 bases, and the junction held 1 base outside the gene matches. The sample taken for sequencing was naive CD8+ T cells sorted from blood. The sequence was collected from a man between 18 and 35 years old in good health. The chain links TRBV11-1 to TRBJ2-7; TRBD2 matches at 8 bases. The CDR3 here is CASSLVGLAYEQYF. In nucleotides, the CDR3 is TGTGCCAGCAGCTTAGTGGGACTAGCCTACGAGCAGTACTTC.